In its sample, the clone carrying this T cell receptor beta chain was seen a few times. Its antigen remains unknown. This CDR3 is built from 13 residues. V lost 1 base to trimming and J lost 7 bases, with 10 bases between them. Germline values: CDR1 MDHEN, CDR2 SYDVKM. After the first PCR, alpha and beta chain libraries were processed separately. Overnight CMV lysate stimulation of fresh PBMCs defined donor CMV status by CD4+ IFNgamma. The data stem from a study of naive and memory T cell subsets. Two oligonucleotides, mixed equimolar, formed the beta constant-region primer covering TRBC1 and TRBC2. The ligated cDNA underwent four PCR rounds using SP2 and nested alpha and beta constant-region primers. TCRdb re-called the UMI-ligation and nested PCR reads with MiXCR, one entry per CDR3 protein. The sample lists over 80,000 distinct CDR3 sequences, about 10% occurring once. General study results and limits: Naive repertoires, especially CD8, held a few larger clonotypes, possibly memory cells re-expressing CD45RA. In naive cells, over 95% of TCR sequences were seen only once.

The sequenced material came from naive CD4+ T cells from blood. The chain employs TRBV28 and TRBJ2-5; TRBD1 might be the D (6 bases). The sequence came from a human donor in good health. The chain's CDR3 is CASSLSGAGTQYF. The CDR3 DNA reads TGTGCCAGCAGTTTATCAGGGGCCGGGACCCAGTACTTC.